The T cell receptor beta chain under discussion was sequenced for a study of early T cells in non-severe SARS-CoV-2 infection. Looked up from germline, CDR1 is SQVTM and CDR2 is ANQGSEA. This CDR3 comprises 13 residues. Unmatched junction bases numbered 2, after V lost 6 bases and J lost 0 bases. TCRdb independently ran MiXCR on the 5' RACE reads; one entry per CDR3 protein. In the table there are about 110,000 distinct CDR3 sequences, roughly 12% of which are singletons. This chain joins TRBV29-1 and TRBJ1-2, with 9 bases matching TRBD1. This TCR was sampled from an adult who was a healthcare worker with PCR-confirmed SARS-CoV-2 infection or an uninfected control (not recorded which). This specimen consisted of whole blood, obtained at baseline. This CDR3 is CSVGTGTNYGYTF. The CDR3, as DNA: TGCAGCGTGGGGACAGGGACTAACTATGGCTACACCTTC.